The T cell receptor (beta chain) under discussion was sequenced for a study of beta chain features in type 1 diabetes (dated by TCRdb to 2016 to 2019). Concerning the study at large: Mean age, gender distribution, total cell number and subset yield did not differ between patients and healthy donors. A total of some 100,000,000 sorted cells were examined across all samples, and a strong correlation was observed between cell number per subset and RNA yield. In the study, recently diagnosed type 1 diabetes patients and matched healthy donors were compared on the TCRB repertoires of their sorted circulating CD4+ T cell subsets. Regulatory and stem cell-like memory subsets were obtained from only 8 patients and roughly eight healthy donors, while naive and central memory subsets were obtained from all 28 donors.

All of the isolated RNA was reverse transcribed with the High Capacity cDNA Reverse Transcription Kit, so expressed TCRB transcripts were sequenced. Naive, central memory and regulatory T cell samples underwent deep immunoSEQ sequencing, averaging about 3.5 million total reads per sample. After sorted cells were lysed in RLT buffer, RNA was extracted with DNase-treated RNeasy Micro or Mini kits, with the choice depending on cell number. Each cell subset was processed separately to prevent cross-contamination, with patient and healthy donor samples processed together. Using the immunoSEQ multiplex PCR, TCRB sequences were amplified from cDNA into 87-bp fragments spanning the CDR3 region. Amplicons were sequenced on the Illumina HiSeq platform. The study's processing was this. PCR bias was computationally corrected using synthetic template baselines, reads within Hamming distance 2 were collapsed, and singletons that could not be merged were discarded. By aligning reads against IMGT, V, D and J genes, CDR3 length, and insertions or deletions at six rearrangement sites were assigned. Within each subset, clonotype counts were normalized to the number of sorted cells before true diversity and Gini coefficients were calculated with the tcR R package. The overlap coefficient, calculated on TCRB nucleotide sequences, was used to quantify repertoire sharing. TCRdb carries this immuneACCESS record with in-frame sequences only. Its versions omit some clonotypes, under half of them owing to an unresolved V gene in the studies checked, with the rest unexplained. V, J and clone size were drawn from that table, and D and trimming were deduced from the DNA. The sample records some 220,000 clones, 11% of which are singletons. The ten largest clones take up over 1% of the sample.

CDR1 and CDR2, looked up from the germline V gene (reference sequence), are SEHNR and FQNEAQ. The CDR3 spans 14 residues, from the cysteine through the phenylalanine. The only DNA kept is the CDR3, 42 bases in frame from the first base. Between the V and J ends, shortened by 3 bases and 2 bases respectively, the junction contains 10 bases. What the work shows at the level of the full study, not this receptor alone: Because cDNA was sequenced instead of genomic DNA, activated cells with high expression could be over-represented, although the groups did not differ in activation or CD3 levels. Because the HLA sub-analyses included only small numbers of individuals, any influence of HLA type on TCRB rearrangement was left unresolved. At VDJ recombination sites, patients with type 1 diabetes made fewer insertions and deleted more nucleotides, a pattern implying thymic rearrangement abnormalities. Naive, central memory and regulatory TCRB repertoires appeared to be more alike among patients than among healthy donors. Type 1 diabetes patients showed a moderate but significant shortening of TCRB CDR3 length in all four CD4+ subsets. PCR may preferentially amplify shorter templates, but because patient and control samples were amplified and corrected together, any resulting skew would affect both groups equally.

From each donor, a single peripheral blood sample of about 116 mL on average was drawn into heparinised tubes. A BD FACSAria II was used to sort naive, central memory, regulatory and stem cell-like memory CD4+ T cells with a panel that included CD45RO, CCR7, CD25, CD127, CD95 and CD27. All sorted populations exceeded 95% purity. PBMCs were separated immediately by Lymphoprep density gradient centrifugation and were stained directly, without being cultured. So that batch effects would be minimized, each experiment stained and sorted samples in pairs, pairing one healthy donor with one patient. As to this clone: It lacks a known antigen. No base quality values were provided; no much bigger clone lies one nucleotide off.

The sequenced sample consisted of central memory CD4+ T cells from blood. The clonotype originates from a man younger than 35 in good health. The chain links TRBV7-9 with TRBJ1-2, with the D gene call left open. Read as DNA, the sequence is TGTGCCAGCAGCTTCTCAACAGCAAACTATGGCTACACCTTC. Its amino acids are CASSFSTANYGYTF.